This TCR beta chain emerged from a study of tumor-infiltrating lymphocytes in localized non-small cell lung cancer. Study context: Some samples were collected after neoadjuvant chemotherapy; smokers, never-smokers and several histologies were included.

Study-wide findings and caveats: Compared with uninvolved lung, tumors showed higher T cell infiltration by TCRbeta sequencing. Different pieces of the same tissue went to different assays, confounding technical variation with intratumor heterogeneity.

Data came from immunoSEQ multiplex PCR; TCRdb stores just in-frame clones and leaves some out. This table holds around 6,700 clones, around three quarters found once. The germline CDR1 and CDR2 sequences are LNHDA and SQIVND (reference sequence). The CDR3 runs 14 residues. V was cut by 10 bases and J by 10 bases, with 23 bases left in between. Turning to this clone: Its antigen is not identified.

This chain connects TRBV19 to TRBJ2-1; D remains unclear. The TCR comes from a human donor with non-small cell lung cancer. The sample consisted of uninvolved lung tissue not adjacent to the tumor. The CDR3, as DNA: TGTGCCACCAGAAAAGGGCCTTCCAGCCTCGAGCAGTTCTTC. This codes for CATRKGPSSLEQFF.